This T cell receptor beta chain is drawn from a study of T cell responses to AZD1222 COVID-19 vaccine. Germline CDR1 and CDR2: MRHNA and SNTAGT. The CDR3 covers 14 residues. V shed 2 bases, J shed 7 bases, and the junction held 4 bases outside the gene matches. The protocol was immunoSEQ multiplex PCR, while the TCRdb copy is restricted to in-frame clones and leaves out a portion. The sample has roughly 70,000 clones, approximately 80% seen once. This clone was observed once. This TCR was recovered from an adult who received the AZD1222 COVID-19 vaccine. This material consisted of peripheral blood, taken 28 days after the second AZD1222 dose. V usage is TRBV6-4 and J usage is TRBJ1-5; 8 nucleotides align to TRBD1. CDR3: CASSDGQGYQPQHF. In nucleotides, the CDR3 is TGTGCCAGCAGTGACGGACAGGGCTACCAGCCCCAGCATTTT.